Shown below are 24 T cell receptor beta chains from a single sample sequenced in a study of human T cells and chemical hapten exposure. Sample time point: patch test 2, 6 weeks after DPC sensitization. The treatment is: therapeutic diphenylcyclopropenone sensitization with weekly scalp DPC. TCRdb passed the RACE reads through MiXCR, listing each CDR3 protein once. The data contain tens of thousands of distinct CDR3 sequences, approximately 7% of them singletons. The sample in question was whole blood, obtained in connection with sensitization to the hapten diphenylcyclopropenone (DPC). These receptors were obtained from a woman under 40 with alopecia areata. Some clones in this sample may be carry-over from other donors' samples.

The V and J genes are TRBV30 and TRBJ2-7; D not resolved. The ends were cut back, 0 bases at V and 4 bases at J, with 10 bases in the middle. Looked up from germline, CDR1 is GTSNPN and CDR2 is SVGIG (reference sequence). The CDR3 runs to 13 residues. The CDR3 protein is CAWSVAPGYEQYF. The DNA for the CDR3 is TGTGCCTGGAGTGTTGCGCCAGGTTACGAGCAGTACTTC.

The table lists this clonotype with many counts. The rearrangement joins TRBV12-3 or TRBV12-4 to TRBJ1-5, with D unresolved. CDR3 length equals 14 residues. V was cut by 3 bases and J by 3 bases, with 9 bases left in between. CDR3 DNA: TGTGCCAGCAGTTTCTCCCAACTCAATCAGCCCCAGCATTTT. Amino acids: CASSFSQLNQPQHF.

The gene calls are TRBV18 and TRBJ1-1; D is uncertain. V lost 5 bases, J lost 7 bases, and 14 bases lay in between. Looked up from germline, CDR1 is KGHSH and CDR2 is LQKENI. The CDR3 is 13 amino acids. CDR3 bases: TGTGCCAGCTCAACGATGCGGGGAGATGAAGCTTTCTTT. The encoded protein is CASSTMRGDEAFF. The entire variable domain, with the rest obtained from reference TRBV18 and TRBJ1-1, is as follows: NAGVMQNPRHLVRRRGQEARLRCSPMKGHSHVYWYRQLPEEGLKFMVYLQKENIIDESGMPKERFSAEFPKEGPSILRIQQVVRGDSAAYFCASSTMRGDEAFFGQGTRLTVV.

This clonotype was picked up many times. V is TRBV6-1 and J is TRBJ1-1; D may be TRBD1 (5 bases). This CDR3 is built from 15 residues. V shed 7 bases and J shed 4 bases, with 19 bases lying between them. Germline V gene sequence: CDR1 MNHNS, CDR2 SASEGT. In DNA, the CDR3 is TGTGCCAGCAATCCCAGGATGGGGCTGGGCACTGAAGCTTTCTTT. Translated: CASNPRMGLGTEAFF.

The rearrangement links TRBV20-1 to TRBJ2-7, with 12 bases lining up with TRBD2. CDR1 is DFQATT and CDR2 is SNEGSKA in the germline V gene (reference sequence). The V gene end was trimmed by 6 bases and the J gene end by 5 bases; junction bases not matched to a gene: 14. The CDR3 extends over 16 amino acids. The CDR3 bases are TGCAGTGCCCCGGACCCGCTAGCGGGGGGGGTCGACGAGCAGTACTTC. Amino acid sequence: CSAPDPLAGGVDEQYF.

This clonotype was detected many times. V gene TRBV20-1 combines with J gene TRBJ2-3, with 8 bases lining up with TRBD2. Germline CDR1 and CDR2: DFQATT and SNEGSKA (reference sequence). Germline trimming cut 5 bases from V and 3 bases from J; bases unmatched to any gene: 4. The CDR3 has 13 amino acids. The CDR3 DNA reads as TGCAGTGCTGGGGGACTAGGGACAGATACGCAGTATTTT. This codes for CSAGGLGTDTQYF.

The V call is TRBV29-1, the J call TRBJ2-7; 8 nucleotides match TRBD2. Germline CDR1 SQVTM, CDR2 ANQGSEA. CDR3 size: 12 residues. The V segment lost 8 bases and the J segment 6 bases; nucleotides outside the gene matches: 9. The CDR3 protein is CSTLAAGGEQYF. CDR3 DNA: TGCAGCACCTTAGCGGCGGGGGGCGAGCAGTACTTC.

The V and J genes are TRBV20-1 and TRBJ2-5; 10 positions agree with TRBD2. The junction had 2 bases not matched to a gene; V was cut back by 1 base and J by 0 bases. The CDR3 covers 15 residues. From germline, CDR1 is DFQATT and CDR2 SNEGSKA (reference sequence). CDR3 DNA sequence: TGCAGTGCTAGAGTAGCGGGGGGAGACCAAGAGACCCAGTACTTC. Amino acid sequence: CSARVAGGDQETQYF.

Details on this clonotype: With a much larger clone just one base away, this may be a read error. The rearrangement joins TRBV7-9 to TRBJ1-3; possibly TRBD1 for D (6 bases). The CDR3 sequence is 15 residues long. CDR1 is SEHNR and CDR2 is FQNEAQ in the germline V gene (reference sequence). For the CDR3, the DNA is TGTGTCAGCAGCGACACGGACAGCTCTGGAAACACCATATATTTT. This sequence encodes CVSSDTDSSGNTIYF.

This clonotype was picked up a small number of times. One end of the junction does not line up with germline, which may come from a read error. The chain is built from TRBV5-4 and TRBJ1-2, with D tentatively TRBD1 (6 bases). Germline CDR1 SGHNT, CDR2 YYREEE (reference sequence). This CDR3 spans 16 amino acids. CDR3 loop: CASTLGIRQEYYGYTF. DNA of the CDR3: TGTGCCAGCACCTTGGGGATCCGACAGGAGTACTATGGCTACACCTTC.

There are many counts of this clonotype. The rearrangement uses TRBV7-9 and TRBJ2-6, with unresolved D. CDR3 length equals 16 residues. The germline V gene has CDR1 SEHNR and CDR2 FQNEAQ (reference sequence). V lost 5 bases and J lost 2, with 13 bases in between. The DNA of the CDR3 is TGTGCCAGCAGCACCCCCTACAGAGCTGGGGCCAACGTCCTGACTTTC. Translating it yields CASSTPYRAGANVLTF.

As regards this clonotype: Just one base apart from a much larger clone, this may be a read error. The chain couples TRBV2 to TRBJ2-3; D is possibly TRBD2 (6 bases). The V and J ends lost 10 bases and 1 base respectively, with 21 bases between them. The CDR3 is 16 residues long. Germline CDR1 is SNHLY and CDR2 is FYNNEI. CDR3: CAITQPFGLRTDTQYF. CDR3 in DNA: TGTGCCATTACCCAGCCGTTTGGACTACGCACAGATACGCAGTATTTT.

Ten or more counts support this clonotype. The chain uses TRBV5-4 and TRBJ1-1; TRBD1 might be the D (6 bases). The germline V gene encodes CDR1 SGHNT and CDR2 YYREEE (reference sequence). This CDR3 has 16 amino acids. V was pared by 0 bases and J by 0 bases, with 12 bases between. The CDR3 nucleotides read TGTGCCAGCAGCTTGGAGGGGGGGCTCATGAACACTGAAGCTTTCTTT. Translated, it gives CASSLEGGLMNTEAFF.

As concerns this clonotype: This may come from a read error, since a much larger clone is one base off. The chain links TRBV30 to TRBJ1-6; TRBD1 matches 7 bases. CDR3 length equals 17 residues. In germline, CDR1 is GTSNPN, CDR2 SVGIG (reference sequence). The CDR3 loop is CAWSPPDRVLNRSPLNF. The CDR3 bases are TGTGCCTGGAGTCCACCCGACAGGGTTTTGAATCGTTCACCCCTCAACTTT.

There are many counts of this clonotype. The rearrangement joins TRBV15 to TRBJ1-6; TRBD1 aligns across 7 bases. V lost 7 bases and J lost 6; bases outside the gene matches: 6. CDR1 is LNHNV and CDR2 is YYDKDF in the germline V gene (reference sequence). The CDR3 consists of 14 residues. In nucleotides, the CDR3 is TGTGCCACCAACCCGGGACAGCCTAATTCACCCCTCCACTTT. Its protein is CATNPGQPNSPLHF.

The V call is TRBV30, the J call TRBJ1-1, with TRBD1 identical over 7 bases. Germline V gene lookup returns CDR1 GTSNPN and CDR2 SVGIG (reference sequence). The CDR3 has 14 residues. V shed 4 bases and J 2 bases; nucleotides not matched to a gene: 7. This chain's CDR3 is CAWNRDRLNTEAFF. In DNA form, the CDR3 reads TGTGCCTGGAACAGGGACAGACTAAACACTGAAGCTTTCTTT.

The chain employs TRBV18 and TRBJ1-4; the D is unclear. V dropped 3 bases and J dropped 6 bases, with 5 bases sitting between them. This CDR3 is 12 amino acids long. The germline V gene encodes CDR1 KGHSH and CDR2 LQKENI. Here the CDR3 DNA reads TGTGCCAGCTCACCCCAAGATGAAAAACTGTTTTTT. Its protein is CASSPQDEKLFF. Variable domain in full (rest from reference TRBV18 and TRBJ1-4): NAGVMQNPRHLVRRRGQEARLRCSPMKGHSHVYWYRQLPEEGLKFMVYLQKENIIDESGMPKERFSAEFPKEGPSILRIQQVVRGDSAAYFCASSPQDEKLFFGSGTQLSVL.

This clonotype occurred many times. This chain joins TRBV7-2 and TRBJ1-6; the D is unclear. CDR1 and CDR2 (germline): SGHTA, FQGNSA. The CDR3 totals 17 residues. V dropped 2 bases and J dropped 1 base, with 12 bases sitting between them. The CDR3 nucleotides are TGTGCCAGCAGCTTATTAGCGGCGGCGTCCTATAATTCACCCCTCCACTTT. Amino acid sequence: CASSLLAAASYNSPLHF.

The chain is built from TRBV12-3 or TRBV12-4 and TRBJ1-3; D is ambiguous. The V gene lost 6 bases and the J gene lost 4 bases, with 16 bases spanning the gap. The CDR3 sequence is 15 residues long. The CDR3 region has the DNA TGTGCCAGCAGAAACCGCGGGGAAATCGGAAACACCATATATTTT. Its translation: CASRNRGEIGNTIYF.

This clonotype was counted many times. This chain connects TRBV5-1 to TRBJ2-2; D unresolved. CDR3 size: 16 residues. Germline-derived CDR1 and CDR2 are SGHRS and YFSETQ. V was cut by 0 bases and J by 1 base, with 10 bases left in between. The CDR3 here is CASSLATAGNTGELFF. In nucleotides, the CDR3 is TGCGCCAGCAGCTTGGCCACGGCAGGGAACACCGGGGAGCTGTTTTTT.

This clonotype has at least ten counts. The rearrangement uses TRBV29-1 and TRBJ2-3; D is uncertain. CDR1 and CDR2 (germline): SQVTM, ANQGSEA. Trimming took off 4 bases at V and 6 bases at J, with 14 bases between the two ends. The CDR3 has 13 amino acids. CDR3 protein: CSVVVAIEDTQYF. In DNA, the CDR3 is TGCAGCGTTGTAGTAGCTATAGAGGATACGCAGTATTTT.

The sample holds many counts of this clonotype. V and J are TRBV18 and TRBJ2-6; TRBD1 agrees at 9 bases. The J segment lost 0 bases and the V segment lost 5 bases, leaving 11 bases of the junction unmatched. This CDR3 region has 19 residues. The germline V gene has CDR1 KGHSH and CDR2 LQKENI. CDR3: CASSSSPGQGLSGANVLTF. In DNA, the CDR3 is TGTGCCAGCTCATCTTCTCCGGGACAGGGCCTCTCTGGGGCCAACGTCCTGACTTTC.

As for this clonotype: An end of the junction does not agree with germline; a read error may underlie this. In nucleotides, the CDR3 is TGTGCCAGCAGCTCCTACCTTAGCACAGATACGAAGTATTTT. This gives the protein CASSSYLSTDTKYF. The rearrangement uses TRBV7-2 and TRBJ2-3; D is unclear. Germline V CDR1 and CDR2: SGHTA, FQGNSA. The CDR3 loop spans 14 amino acids.

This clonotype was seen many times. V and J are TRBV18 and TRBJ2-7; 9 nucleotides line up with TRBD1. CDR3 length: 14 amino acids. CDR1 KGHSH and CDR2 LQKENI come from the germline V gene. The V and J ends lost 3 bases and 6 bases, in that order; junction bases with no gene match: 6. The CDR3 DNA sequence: TGTGCCAGCTCACCGGACAGGGGATCGGGCGAGCAGTACTTC. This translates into CASSPDRGSGEQYF.